Below, 15 T cell receptor beta chains from the same sample are listed, as sequenced in a study of Graves' ophthalmopathy and Graves' hyperthyroidism. As the template, RNA transcripts were used to amplify TCR beta CDR3 regions. RT-PCR was first run with HTBI primers, then multiplex PCR in a second round. One entry per CDR3 protein results from TCRdb running MiXCR on the multiplex PCR reads. The sample carries 500,000 to 700,000 distinct CDR3 sequences, under 45% recorded once. Sequenced: peripheral blood or thyroid tissue (not recorded which). The receptors shown here come from an adult man with Graves' hyperthyroidism.

This chain joins TRBV7-9 and TRBJ2-7; possibly TRBD1 for D (5 bases). The CDR3 has 13 amino acids. The V and J ends lost 5 bases and 0 bases respectively, with 8 bases between them. The germline V gene has CDR1 SEHNR and CDR2 FQNEAQ (reference sequence). As DNA, the CDR3 is TGTGCCAGCAGCGTTGGACACTCCTACGAGCAGTACTTC. This encodes CASSVGHSYEQYF.

This clonotype was seen ten or more times. CDR3 in amino acids: CASKQQGYEQYF. The CDR3 bases are TGTGCCAGCAAGCAACAGGGGTACGAGCAGTACTTC. J is TRBJ2-7 and V is TRBV6-5, with 7 bases identical to TRBD1. Unmatched junction bases numbered 4, after V lost 7 bases and J lost 4 bases. The CDR3 length is 12 residues. The germline V gene has CDR1 MNHEY and CDR2 SVGAGI.

This clonotype was detected many times. This chain connects TRBV7-8 to TRBJ2-7, with a tentative D call TRBD1 (6 bases). The CDR3 runs to 15 residues. From germline, CDR1 is SGHVS and CDR2 FQNEAQ. V was cut by 1 base and J by 2 bases, with 12 bases left in between. DNA for the CDR3: TGTGCCAGCAGCTTAGGATCGGACAGAGCCTACGAGCAGTACTTC. This sequence encodes CASSLGSDRAYEQYF.

This chain connects TRBV2 to TRBJ1-1, with D possibly TRBD1 on 5 matching bases. CDR3 length: 18 amino acids. The V end lost 2 bases, the J end lost 0 bases, and 19 bases lay between the germline ends. Per the germline V gene, CDR1 is SNHLY and CDR2 is FYNNEI. DNA of the CDR3: TGTGCCAGCAGTGAATGGCTGGGGGGAGTGGGGATGAACACTGAAGCTTTCTTT. Translated: CASSEWLGGVGMNTEAFF.

V is TRBV7-2 and J is TRBJ1-2, with D unclear. The CDR3 has 14 amino acids. V dropped 5 bases and J dropped 3 bases, with 13 bases sitting between them. The V gene's germline CDR1 is SGHTA and CDR2 FQGNSA. The CDR3 DNA reads TGTGCCAGCAGCCCGCGGGCGAGGTACTATGGCTACACCTTC. Its protein product is CASSPRARYYGYTF.

This clonotype was seen at least ten times. J is TRBJ1-4 and V is TRBV24-1; the D gene is possibly TRBD1 (6 bases). Trimming removed 10 bases at V and 0 bases at J, with 11 bases between. CDR1 is KGHDR and CDR2 is SFDVKD in the germline V gene. This CDR3 has 14 amino acids. The DNA of the CDR3 is TGTGCCACTTACAGGGAAGCAACTAATGAAAAACTGTTTTTT. Its protein product is CATYREATNEKLFF.

With respect to this clonotype: One end of the junction fails to match germline, which may point to a read error. The chain is built from TRBV9 and TRBJ2-2; D possibly matches TRBD1 or TRBD2 (6 bases each). Per germline, CDR1 SGDLS and CDR2 YYNGEE. This CDR3 is built from 17 residues. The CDR3 spells CASSHEGGRRGTEELFF. The CDR3 DNA reads TGTGCCAGCAGTCACGAAGGGGGGCGTCGCGGCACCGAGGAGCTGTTTTTT.

The chain employs TRBV20-1 and TRBJ1-1; TRBD1 is a possible D gene (5 bases). Germline assignment: CDR1 DFQATT and CDR2 SNEGSKA (reference sequence). The CDR3 runs to 13 residues. Between the trimmed V and J ends, which lost 3 bases and 5 bases, there was a span of 13 bases. CDR3 DNA sequence: TGCAGTGCTAGCCAGGGATTAACGACTGAAGCTTTCTTT. This codes for CSASQGLTTEAFF.

The rearrangement uses TRBV2 and TRBJ2-5; TRBD1 or TRBD2 may be the D gene (5 bases each). Germline V gene lookup returns CDR1 SNHLY and CDR2 FYNNEI. CDR3 length: 18 amino acids. V was clipped by 0 bases and J by 5 bases, with 22 bases between them. The chain's CDR3 is CASSEAGVNEQGVETQYF. CDR3 sequence (DNA): TGTGCCAGCAGTGAAGCGGGAGTCAATGAGCAGGGTGTGGAGACCCAGTACTTC.

The rearrangement joins TRBV7-8 to TRBJ1-1; 9 bases are shared with TRBD1. The CDR3 has 16 residues. The junction had 8 bases not matched to a gene; V was cut back by 5 bases and J by 1 base. Per germline, CDR1 SGHVS and CDR2 FQNEAQ. The CDR3 spells CASSQSGTGKNTEAFF. The DNA for the CDR3 is TGTGCCAGCAGCCAGAGCGGGACAGGGAAGAACACTGAAGCTTTCTTT.

As concerns this clonotype: Mismatch with germline at one junction end may stem from a read error. The chain is built from TRBV10-3 and TRBJ1-5; D is ambiguous. CDR3 length: 13 amino acids. CDR1 ENHRY and CDR2 SYGVKD come from the germline V gene. Written as DNA, the CDR3 is TGTGCCAGCAGTTACACGGGCACTCAGCCCCAGCATTTT. This translates into CASSYTGTQPQHF.

This clonotype was seen a few times. The chain has TRBV5-4 and TRBJ2-5; 9 bases align to TRBD2. Germline V gene data show CDR1 as SGHNT and CDR2 as YYREEE (reference sequence). V lost 4 bases, J lost 5 bases, and 6 bases stayed unmatched. The CDR3 runs 14 residues. CDR3 residues: CASSRSGTSETQYF. CDR3 nucleotides: TGTGCCAGCAGCCGCTCCGGGACTAGCGAGACCCAGTACTTC.

Turning to this clonotype: This may come from a read error, since a much larger clone is one base off. This rearrangement joins TRBV4-1 to TRBJ2-7; D call uncertain. Trimming pared 0 bases from V and 0 bases from J, leaving 9 bases between. The CDR3 consists of 15 residues. Germline values: CDR1 MGHRA, CDR2 YSYEKL. The CDR3 sequence: CASSQDRPSSYEQYF. CDR3 nucleotide sequence: TGCGCCAGCAGCCAAGACAGGCCGAGCTCCTACGAGCAGTACTTC.

V and J are TRBV5-5 and TRBJ2-3; D may match TRBD1 or TRBD2 (5 bases each). The V and J ends lost 0 bases and 0 bases respectively, with 14 bases between them. The CDR3 spans 17 residues. CDR1 SGHKS and CDR2 YYEKEE come from the germline V gene (reference sequence). The CDR3 sequence is CASSLGWGPSSTDTQYF. In nucleotides, the CDR3 is TGTGCCAGCAGCTTGGGGTGGGGACCTTCTAGCACAGATACGCAGTATTTT.

This clonotype was detected only a few times. This chain uses TRBV6-1 with TRBJ1-2, with 7 nucleotides matching TRBD1. The germline V gene has CDR1 MNHNS and CDR2 SASEGT. With V trimmed by 8 bases and J by 6 bases, 6 bases remained unmatched. The CDR3 extends over 12 amino acids. The CDR3 sequence: CASGNRGNGYTF. The CDR3 DNA follows: TGTGCCAGCGGCAACAGGGGAAATGGCTACACCTTC.